The clone carrying this T cell receptor (beta chain) was found many times. Its target is unknown. TCRdb re-called the PCR reads through MiXCR, storing one row per CDR3 protein. The sample lists 9,500 to 15,000 distinct CDR3 sequences, 18% occurring once. The sample is drawn from a study of molecular identifiers for immune sequencing clone quantification. Study at large: Five portions were made in replicates from RNA of approximately 22,000 or 94,000 naive CD8 cells, and four underwent sequencing.

The CDR3 consists of 18 residues. Trimming took 2 bases from V and 1 from J, leaving 17 bases between them. Per the germline V gene, CDR1 is KGHDR and CDR2 is SFDVKD. Study-wide results and caveats: Naive cells had under 1% of molecules in clones above 20 RNA copies, effectors over 99%.

The source material was naive CD8+ T cells from blood, with Jurkat cell RNA spiked in. As to subset: FACS-sorted CD8+CD4-CCR7+CD45RA+ naive T cells. The source is a human donor in good health. Some libraries in this study had Jurkat cell RNA spiked in. This chain joins TRBV24-1 and TRBJ2-1; a weak D match, TRBD2 (6 bases). CDR3 residues: CATSDWASETTSYNEQFF. For the CDR3, the DNA is TGTGCCACCAGTGATTGGGCTAGCGAGACAACGTCCTACAATGAGCAGTTCTTC.